This T cell receptor beta chain derives from a study of shared clonotypes between healthy human individuals. As for the study in general: CD4 naive and CD4 memory each took three plates per donor, while CD8 naive took two and CD8 memory one. Study-wide points: A handful of donors showed sharing of approximately 4.7% of naive CD4 clonotypes.

CD45RO-negative cells were positively selected for CCR7, leaving out terminally differentiated effector memory CD45RA+ cells. Profiling relied on immunoSEQ multiplex PCR, and the TCRdb table lists in-frame clones only, not all of them. The sample includes around 560,000 clones, 90% to 95% of them seen just once. The CDR3 is 13 amino acids. CDR1 is LNHDA and CDR2 is SQIVND in the germline V gene (reference sequence). V lost 3 bases to trimming and J lost 3 bases, with 9 bases between them. Notes on this clone: Its antigen is not identified.

This sequence joins TRBV19 and TRBJ2-7; no clear D gene. The specimen sequenced was naive CD8+ T cells sorted from blood. This receptor was identified in a woman in her thirties in good health. The chain's CDR3 is CASSILPSYEQYF. CDR3 nucleotides: TGTGCCAGTAGTATCCTCCCGAGCTACGAGCAGTACTTC.